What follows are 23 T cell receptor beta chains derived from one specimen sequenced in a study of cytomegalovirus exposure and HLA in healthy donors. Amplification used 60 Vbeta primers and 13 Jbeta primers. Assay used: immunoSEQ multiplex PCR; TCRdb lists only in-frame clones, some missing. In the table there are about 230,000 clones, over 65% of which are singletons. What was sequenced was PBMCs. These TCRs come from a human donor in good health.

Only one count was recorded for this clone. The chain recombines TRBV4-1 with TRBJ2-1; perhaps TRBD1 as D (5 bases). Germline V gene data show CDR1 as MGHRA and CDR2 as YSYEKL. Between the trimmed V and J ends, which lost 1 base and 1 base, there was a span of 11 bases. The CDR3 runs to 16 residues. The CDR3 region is CASSQGSGSSYNEQFF. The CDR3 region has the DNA TGCGCCAGCAGCCAAGGGTCAGGGTCATCCTACAATGAGCAGTTCTTC.

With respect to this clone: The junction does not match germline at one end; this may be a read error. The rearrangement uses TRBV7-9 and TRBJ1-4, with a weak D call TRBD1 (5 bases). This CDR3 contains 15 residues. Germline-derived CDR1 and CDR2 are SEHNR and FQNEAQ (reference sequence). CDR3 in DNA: TGTTCCAGCAGCTTAGTAGGGACTAGTAACGAAAAACTGTTTTTT. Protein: CSSSLVGTSNEKLFF.

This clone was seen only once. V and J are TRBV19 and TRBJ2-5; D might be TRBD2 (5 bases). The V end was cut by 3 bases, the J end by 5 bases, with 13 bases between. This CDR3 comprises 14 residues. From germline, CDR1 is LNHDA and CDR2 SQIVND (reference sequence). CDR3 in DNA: TGTGCCAGTAGTATGGGAGAGTCCCCCGAGACCCAGTACTTC. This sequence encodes CASSMGESPETQYF.

CDR3 DNA sequence: TGCAGCGTTGACCGAAGTGGCCATGAGCAGTTCTTC. Protein sequence: CSVDRSGHEQFF. The chain uses TRBV29-1 and TRBJ2-1; D remains ambiguous. Germline V gene data show CDR1 as SQVTM and CDR2 as ANQGSEA. This CDR3 spans 12 amino acids. With 3 bases removed from V and 8 bases from J, the gap between germline ends came to 11 bases.

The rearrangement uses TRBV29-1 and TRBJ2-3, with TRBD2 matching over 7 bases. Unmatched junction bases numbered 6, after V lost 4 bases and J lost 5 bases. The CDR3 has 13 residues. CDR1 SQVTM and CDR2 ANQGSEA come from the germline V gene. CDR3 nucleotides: TGCAGCGTTGGGGGCTTAGCGGGAGATACGCAGTATTTT. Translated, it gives CSVGGLAGDTQYF.

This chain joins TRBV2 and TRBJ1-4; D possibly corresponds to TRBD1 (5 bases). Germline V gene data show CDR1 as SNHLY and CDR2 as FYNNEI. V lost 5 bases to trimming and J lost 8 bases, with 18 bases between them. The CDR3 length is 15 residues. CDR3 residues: CASSPPGQGAEKLFF. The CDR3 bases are TGTGCCAGCAGTCCACCCGGGCAGGGCGCAGAAAAACTGTTTTTT. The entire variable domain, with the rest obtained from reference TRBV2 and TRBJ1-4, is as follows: EPEVTQTPSHQVTQMGQEVILRCVPISNHLYFYWYRQILGQKVEFLVSFYNNEISEKSEIFDDQFSVERPDGSNFTLKIRSTKLEDSAMYFCASSPPGQGAEKLFFGSGTQLSVL.

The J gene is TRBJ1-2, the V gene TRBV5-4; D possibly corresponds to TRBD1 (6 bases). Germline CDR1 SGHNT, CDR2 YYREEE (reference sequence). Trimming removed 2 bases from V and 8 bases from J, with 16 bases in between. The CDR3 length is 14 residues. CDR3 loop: CASSFAGAQGGYTF. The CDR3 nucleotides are TGTGCCAGCAGCTTTGCGGGGGCGCAAGGGGGCTACACCTTC.

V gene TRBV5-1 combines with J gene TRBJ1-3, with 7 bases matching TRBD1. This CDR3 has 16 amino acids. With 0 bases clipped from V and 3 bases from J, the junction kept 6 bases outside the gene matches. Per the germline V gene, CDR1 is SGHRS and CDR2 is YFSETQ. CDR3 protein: CASSLAAGGSGNTIYF. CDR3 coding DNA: TGCGCCAGCAGCTTGGCAGCAGGGGGAAGTGGAAACACCATATATTTT.

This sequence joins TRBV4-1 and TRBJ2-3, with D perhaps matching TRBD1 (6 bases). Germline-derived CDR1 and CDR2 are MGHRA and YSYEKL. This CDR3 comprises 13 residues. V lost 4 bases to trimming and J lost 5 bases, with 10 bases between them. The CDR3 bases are TGCGCCAGCAGCCGAGCAGGGGAAGATACGCAGTATTTT. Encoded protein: CASSRAGEDTQYF.

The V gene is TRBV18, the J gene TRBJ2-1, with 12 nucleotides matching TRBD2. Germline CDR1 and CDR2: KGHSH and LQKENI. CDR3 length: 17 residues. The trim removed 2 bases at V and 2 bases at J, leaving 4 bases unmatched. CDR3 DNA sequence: TGTGCCAGCTCACCAGACGGACTAGCGGGACCCTACAATGAGCAGTTCTTC. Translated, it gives CASSPDGLAGPYNEQFF.

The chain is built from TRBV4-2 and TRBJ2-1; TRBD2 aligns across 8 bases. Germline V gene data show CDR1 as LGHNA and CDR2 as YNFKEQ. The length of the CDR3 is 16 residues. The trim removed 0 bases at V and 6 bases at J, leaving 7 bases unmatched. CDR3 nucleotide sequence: TGTGCCAGCAGCCAAGATTCGAGCGGGAGAAGCAATGAGCAGTTCTTC. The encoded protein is CASSQDSSGRSNEQFF.

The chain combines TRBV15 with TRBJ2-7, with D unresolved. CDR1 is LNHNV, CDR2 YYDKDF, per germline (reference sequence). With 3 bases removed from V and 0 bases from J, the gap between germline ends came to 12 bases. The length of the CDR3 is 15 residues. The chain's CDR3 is CATSSDNRPSYEQYF. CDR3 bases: TGTGCCACCAGCAGCGACAACCGTCCCTCCTACGAGCAGTACTTC. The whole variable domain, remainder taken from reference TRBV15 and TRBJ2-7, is DAMVIQNPRYQVTQFGKPVTLSCSQTLNHNVMYWYQQKSSQAPKLLFHYYDKDFNNEADTPDNFQSRRPNTSFCFLDIRSPGLGDTAMYLCATSSDNRPSYEQYFGPGTRLTVT.

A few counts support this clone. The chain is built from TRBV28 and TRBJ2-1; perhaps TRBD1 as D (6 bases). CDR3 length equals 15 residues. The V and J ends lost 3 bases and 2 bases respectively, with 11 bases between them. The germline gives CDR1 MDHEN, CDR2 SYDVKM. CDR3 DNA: TGTGCCAGCAGTTTGGGGGCAGAACCCTACAATGAGCAGTTCTTC. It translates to CASSLGAEPYNEQFF.

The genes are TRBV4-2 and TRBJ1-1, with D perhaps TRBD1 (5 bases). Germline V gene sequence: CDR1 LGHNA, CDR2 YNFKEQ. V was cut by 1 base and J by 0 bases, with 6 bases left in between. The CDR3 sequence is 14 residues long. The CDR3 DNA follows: TGTGCCAGCAGCCAAGGACAGTTGAACACTGAAGCTTTCTTT. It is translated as CASSQGQLNTEAFF.

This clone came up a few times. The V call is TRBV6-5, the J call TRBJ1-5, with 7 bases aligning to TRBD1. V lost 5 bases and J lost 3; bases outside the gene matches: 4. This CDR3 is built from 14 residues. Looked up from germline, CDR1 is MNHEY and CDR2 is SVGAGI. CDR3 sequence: CASSTTGTNQPQHF. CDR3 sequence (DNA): TGTGCCAGCAGTACGACAGGGACCAATCAGCCCCAGCATTTT.

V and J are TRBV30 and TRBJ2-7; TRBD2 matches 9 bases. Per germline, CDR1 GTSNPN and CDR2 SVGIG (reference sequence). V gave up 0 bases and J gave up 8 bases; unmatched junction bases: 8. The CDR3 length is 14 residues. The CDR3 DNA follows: TGTGCCTGGAGTGTAAGGGCGGGAGGGCCGCAGCAGTACTTC. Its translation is CAWSVRAGGPQQYF.

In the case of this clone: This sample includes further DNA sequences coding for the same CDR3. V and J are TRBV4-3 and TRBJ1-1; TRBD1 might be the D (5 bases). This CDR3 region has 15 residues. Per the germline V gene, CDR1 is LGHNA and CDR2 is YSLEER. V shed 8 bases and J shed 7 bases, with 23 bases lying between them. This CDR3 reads CASSREGQGAGEAFF. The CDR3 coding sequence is TGCGCCAGCTCTAGGGAAGGGCAGGGAGCGGGTGAAGCTTTCTTT.

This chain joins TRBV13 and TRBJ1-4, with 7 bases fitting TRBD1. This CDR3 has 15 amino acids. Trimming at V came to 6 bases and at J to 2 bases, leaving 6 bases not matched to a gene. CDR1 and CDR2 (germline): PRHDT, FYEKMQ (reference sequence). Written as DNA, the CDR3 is TGTGCCAGCAGTTCCACAGGGGAGACTAATGAAAAACTGTTTTTT. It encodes CASSSTGETNEKLFF.

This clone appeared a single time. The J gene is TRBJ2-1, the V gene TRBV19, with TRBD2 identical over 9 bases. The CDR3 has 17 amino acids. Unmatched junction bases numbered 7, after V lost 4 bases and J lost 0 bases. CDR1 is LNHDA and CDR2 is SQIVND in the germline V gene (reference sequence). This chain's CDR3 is CASSSRTSAHSYNEQFF. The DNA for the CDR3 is TGTGCCAGTAGTAGTAGGACTAGCGCGCACTCCTACAATGAGCAGTTCTTC.

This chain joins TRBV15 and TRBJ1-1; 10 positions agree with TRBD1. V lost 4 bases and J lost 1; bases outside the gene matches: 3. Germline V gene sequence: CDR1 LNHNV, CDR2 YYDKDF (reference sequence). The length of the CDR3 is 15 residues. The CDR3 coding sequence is TGTGCCACCAGCAAACGGACAGGGGGGAACACTGAAGCTTTCTTT. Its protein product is CATSKRTGGNTEAFF.

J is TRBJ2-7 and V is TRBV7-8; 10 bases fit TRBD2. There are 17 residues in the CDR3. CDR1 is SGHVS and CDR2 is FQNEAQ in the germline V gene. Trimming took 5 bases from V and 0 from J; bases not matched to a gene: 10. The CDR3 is CASSLRPGTSASYEQYF. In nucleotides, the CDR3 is TGTGCCAGCAGCCTCAGACCCGGGACTAGCGCCTCCTACGAGCAGTACTTC.

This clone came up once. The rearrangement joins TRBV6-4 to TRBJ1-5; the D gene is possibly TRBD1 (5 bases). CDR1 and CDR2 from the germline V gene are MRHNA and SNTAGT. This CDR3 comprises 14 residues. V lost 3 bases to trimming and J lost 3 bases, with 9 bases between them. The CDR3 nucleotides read TGTGCCAGCAGTGAGGGGCCGGACAATCAGCCCCAGCATTTT. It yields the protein CASSEGPDNQPQHF.

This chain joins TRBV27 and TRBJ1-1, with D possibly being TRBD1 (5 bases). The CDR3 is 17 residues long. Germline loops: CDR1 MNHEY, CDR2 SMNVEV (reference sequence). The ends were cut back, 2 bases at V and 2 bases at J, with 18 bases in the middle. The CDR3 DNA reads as TGTGCCAGCAGTTTAAGGGGTCTCAATGAGTTAAACACTGAAGCTTTCTTT. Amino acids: CASSLRGLNELNTEAFF.